These 2 T cell receptor beta chains were sequenced from one sample in a study of T-cell reconstitution after alpha-beta-depleted transplantation in children. Library preparation (for TCRbeta) was performed with unique molecular identifiers. In TCRdb, the PCR reads were re-called with MiXCR into one record per CDR3 protein. The sample shows 600,000 to 700,000 distinct CDR3 sequences, roughly 15% of them seen only once. Sequencing was performed on PBMCs from the stem cell graft donor, taken from the stem cell graft. The source of these receptors is a human donor who donated a stem cell graft to a child with acute myeloid leukemia.

This clonotype was detected ten times or more. The CDR3 region has the DNA TGTGCCAGCAGCCTGACCGACGGAGGTTATAGCAATCAGCCCCAGCATTTT. Protein: CASSLTDGGYSNQPQHF. The chain uses TRBV5-5 and TRBJ1-5; no definite D call. The CDR3 contains 17 residues. The V end lost 4 bases, the J end lost 0 bases, and 17 bases lay between the germline ends. CDR1 is SGHKS and CDR2 is YYEKEE in the germline V gene (reference sequence).

This chain uses TRBV11-2 with TRBJ1-4; 9 bases agree with TRBD1. The CDR3 is made up of 14 amino acids. J lost 10 bases, V lost 4 bases, and 7 bases had no gene match. Germline V gene sequence: CDR1 SGHAT, CDR2 FQNNGV. The CDR3 coding sequence is TGTGCCAGCAGCTGGGGACAGGGACTAGGAAAACTGTTTTTT. Amino acid sequence: CASSWGQGLGKLFF.